These 22 T cell receptor beta chains were sequenced from one sample in a study of CD8+ T cells in alopecia areata. Sample treatment: oral pan-JAK inhibitor, 5-10 mg twice daily. cDNA reverse transcribed from extracted RNA served as the sequencing template. TCRdb's copy holds only in-frame clones and misses some; the assay was immunoSEQ multiplex PCR. In the table there are around 120,000 clones, 61% of which are singletons. The specimen was CD4+ T cells sorted from blood, collected at week 4, from a patient treated with tofacitinib. These TCRs come from a human donor with alopecia areata.

The genes are TRBV27 and TRBJ2-7, with D tentatively TRBD1 (6 bases). The ends were cut back, 2 bases at V and 1 base at J, with 12 bases in the middle. The CDR3 has 15 residues. CDR1 and CDR2 (germline): MNHEY, SMNVEV (reference sequence). The CDR3 DNA sequence: TGTGCCAGCAGTTTAAGGTGGGGACAATCCTACGAGCAGTACTTC. Encoded protein: CASSLRWGQSYEQYF.

The chain is built from TRBV18 and TRBJ2-7; D is unclear. The V gene lost 6 bases and the J gene lost 4 bases, with 7 bases spanning the gap. This CDR3 contains 11 residues. Germline-derived CDR1 and CDR2 are KGHSH and LQKENI. This CDR3 is CASSSKYEQYF. The DNA for the CDR3 is TGTGCCAGCTCGTCAAAATACGAGCAGTACTTC.

On this clone: Other nucleotide sequences in the sample specify the same CDR3. The chain employs TRBV5-4 and TRBJ2-1; D is unclear. CDR3 length: 11 residues. The V end was cut by 3 bases, the J end by 2 bases, with 0 bases between. Germline V gene sequence: CDR1 SGHNT, CDR2 YYREEE (reference sequence). CDR3 sequence: CASSSYNEQFF. The CDR3 nucleotides read TGTGCCAGCAGCTCCTACAATGAGCAGTTCTTC.

This clone was counted a single time. The chain recombines TRBV2 with TRBJ2-5; TRBD2 aligns across 12 bases. In germline, CDR1 is SNHLY, CDR2 FYNNEI. Losses at the gene ends were 8 bases for V and 5 bases for J; bases not matched to a gene: 9. This CDR3 comprises 15 residues. CDR3 nucleotide sequence: TGTGCCAGCGAACGACTAGCGGGAGCTGGTGAGACCCAGTACTTC. Translated, it gives CASERLAGAGETQYF. The full variable domain, rest sourced from reference TRBV2 and TRBJ2-5, is EPEVTQTPSHQVTQMGQEVILRCVPISNHLYFYWYRQILGQKVEFLVSFYNNEISEKSEIFDDQFSVERPDGSNFTLKIRSTKLEDSAMYFCASERLAGAGETQYFGPGTRLLVL.

The genes are TRBV5-4 and TRBJ1-2; possible D gene TRBD1, 6 bases. CDR3 size: 13 residues. The germline CDR1 and CDR2 sequences are SGHNT and YYREEE (reference sequence). V lost 4 bases and J lost 5, with 12 bases in between. DNA for the CDR3: TGTGCCAGCAGCCGGCCTGGACAGTATGGCTACACCTTC. Translating it yields CASSRPGQYGYTF.

The chain carries TRBV29-1 and TRBJ2-4; no reliable D call. CDR1 and CDR2 (germline): SQVTM, ANQGSEA. This CDR3 comprises 13 residues. V shed 4 bases and J shed 8 bases, with 15 bases lying between them. CDR3 nucleotides: TGCAGCGTTGTTGAGACCCCAGTTGACATTCAGTACTTC. This codes for CSVVETPVDIQYF.

CDR3 nucleotide sequence: TGCAGCGTTGAGCAAGGGGTATCGTACACTGAAGCTTTCTTT. Translation gives CSVEQGVSYTEAFF. The rearrangement links TRBV29-1 to TRBJ1-1; maybe TRBD1 (5 bases). CDR1 and CDR2 from the germline V gene are SQVTM and ANQGSEA. V lost 3 bases, J lost 3 bases, and 14 bases lay in between. This CDR3 has 14 amino acids.

This chain connects TRBV5-1 to TRBJ1-2; tentatively, D is TRBD1 (6 bases). V shed 0 bases and J shed 8 bases, with 14 bases lying between them. CDR1 is SGHRS, CDR2 YFSETQ, per germline. CDR3 length equals 14 residues. The CDR3 DNA sequence: TGCGCCAGCAGCTTGGCGGGCAGGGGAAGCGGCTACACCTTC. Its translation: CASSLAGRGSGYTF.

The chain recombines TRBV4-3 with TRBJ2-3; 10 bases agree with TRBD2. CDR1 and CDR2 from the germline V gene are LGHNA and YSLEER. This CDR3 has 15 amino acids. V dropped 0 bases and J dropped 5; count of bases not matched to a gene: 2. This CDR3 reads CASSQDSSGGDTQYF. CDR3 nucleotide sequence: TGCGCCAGCAGCCAAGATTCTAGCGGGGGAGATACGCAGTATTTT.

The V call is TRBV29-1, the J call TRBJ2-3; D is unresolved. The CDR3 loop spans 12 amino acids. V shed 7 bases and J shed 0 bases, with 8 bases lying between them. From germline, CDR1 is SQVTM and CDR2 ANQGSEA. The CDR3 sequence is CSGTVSTDTQYF. The CDR3 DNA reads as TGCAGCGGGACGGTTAGCACAGATACGCAGTATTTT.

This clone appeared a few times. V and J are TRBV6-6 and TRBJ2-1; D uncertain. The V and J ends lost 6 bases and 0 bases respectively, with 12 bases between them. CDR1 is MNHNY, CDR2 SVGAGI, per germline (reference sequence). There are 15 residues in the CDR3. The CDR3 DNA follows: TGTGCCAGCAGCCTACGTGAGAGCTCCTACAATGAGCAGTTCTTC. Translation gives CASSLRESSYNEQFF.

This clone has just a few counts. The chain has TRBV29-1 and TRBJ1-1; tentative D call: TRBD1 (6 bases). Germline loops: CDR1 SQVTM, CDR2 ANQGSEA. Trimming removed 7 bases from V and 0 bases from J, with 9 bases in between. This CDR3 contains 12 residues. The CDR3 nucleotides read TGCAGCGGGGGGGACATGAACACTGAAGCTTTCTTT. Amino acid sequence: CSGGDMNTEAFF.

This clone turned up a few times. At one of its ends the junction is not consistent with the germline gene, which may arise from a read error. J is TRBJ2-2 and V is TRBV29-1, with 8 bases fitting TRBD2. This CDR3 is built from 15 residues. Germline loops: CDR1 SQVTM, CDR2 ANQGSEA. As DNA, the CDR3 is TGCAGTGTTGGGGTAGCGGGACCAAACACCGGGGAGCTGTTTTTT. Residues: CSVGVAGPNTGELFF.

The V gene is TRBV5-6, the J gene TRBJ2-1, with 9 bases identical to TRBD1. CDR1 SGHDT and CDR2 YYEEEE come from the germline V gene. V was clipped by 4 bases and J by 3 bases; unmatched bases: 2. This CDR3 has 14 amino acids. CDR3 region: CASSRTGDYNEQFF. CDR3 sequence (DNA): TGTGCCAGCAGCCGGACAGGGGACTACAATGAGCAGTTCTTC.

This clone is a singleton in its sample. The chain combines TRBV5-4 with TRBJ2-3; TRBD1 might be the D (6 bases). The CDR3 length is 13 residues. Trimming stripped 4 bases from V and 1 base from J, with 7 bases between. CDR1 and CDR2 (germline): SGHNT, YYREEE (reference sequence). CDR3: CASSGGRTDTQYF. The DNA for the CDR3 is TGTGCCAGCAGCGGGGGCCGCACAGATACGCAGTATTTT.

The chain employs TRBV29-1 and TRBJ1-2; possible D gene TRBD1, 5 bases. The ends were cut back, 6 bases at V and 5 bases at J, with 19 bases in the middle. The length of the CDR3 is 14 residues. Germline loops: CDR1 SQVTM, CDR2 ANQGSEA. Here the CDR3 DNA reads TGCAGCGTGGAATTACCGGGCCAGGGTTATGGCTACACCTTC. It is translated as CSVELPGQGYGYTF.

This clone showed up just a few times. This chain links TRBV5-1 with TRBJ2-3, with 7 bases fitting TRBD1. Germline V gene sequence: CDR1 SGHRS, CDR2 YFSETQ. J lost 1 base, V lost 1 base, and 3 bases had no gene match. The CDR3 has 15 residues. In DNA, the CDR3 is TGCGCCAGCAGCTTGAAGGGGGCCCGCACAGATACGCAGTATTTT. Its protein product is CASSLKGARTDTQYF.

The chain combines TRBV2 with TRBJ1-5, with 7 bases that match TRBD1. The germline V gene encodes CDR1 SNHLY and CDR2 FYNNEI. The junction had 12 bases not matched to a gene; V was cut back by 9 bases and J by 4 bases. There are 15 residues in the CDR3. CDR3 in amino acids: CASGIRDSENQPQHF. CDR3 DNA: TGTGCCAGTGGAATCCGGGACAGCGAAAATCAGCCCCAGCATTTT.

The chain joins TRBV5-1 to TRBJ2-5, with 7 bases aligning to TRBD2. This CDR3 comprises 13 residues. Germline loops: CDR1 SGHRS, CDR2 YFSETQ. The ends lost 4 bases at V and 4 bases at J; junction bases unmatched: 4. The chain's CDR3 is CASSRGVGETQYF. CDR3 DNA: TGCGCCAGCAGCCGGGGGGTTGGAGAGACCCAGTACTTC.

This clone has only a few counts. The chain combines TRBV7-9 with TRBJ1-1; a weak D match, TRBD1 (6 bases). Germline loops: CDR1 SEHNR, CDR2 FQNEAQ (reference sequence). Trimming pared 5 bases from V and 1 base from J, leaving 14 bases between. The CDR3 extends over 15 amino acids. The CDR3 DNA follows: TGTGCCAGCAGCGATAACAGGGAAGGGAACACTGAAGCTTTCTTT. It codes for CASSDNREGNTEAFF. Together with reference TRBV7-9 and TRBJ1-1, the CDR3 gives the full variable domain: DTGVSQNPRHKITKRGQNVTFRCDPISEHNRLYWYRQTLGQGPEFLTYFQNEAQLEKSRLLSDRFSAERPKGSFSTLEIQRTEQGDSAMYLCASSDNREGNTEAFFGQGTRLTVV.

The gene calls are TRBV5-6 and TRBJ2-1; TRBD2 aligns across 10 bases. Per germline, CDR1 SGHDT and CDR2 YYEEEE. The CDR3 runs 16 residues. The junction had 8 bases not matched to a gene; V was cut back by 5 bases and J by 3 bases. The chain's CDR3 is CASSPDGTSDYNEQFF. The CDR3 region has the DNA TGTGCCAGCAGTCCTGACGGGACTAGCGACTACAATGAGCAGTTCTTC.

The rearrangement joins TRBV4-1 to TRBJ1-5, with 7 bases that match TRBD1. V dropped 2 bases and J dropped 6; count of bases not matched to a gene: 7. CDR1 is MGHRA and CDR2 is YSYEKL in the germline V gene. The CDR3 has 15 residues. In nucleotides, the CDR3 is TGCGCCAGCAGCCAACCCGACAGGGACCGTCAGCCCCAGCATTTT. It translates to CASSQPDRDRQPQHF.